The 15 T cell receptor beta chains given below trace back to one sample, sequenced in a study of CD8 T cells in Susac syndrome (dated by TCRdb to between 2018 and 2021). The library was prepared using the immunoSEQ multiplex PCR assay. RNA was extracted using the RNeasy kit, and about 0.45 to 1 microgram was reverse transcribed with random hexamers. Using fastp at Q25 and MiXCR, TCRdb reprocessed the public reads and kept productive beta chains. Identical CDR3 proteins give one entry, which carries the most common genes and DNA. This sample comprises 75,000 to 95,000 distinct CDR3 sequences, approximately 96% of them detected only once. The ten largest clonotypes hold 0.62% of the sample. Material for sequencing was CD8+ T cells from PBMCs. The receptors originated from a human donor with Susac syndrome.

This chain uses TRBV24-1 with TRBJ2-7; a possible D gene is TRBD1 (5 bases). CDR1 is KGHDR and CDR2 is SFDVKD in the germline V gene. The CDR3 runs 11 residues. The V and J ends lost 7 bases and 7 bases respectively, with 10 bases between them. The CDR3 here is CATSAKGEQYF. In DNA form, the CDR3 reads TGTGCCACCAGCGCTAAGGGGGAGCAGTACTTC.

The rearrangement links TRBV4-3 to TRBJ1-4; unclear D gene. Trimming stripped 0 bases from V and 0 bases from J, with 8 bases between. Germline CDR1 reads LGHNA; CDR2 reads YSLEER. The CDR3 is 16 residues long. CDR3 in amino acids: CASSQDRFTTNEKLFF. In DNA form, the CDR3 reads TGCGCCAGCAGCCAAGACAGATTTACAACTAATGAAAAACTGTTTTTT.

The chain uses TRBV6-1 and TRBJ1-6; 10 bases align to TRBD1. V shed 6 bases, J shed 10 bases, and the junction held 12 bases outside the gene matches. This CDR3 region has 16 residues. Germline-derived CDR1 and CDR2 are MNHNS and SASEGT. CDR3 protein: CASSPGTGDGRSPLHF. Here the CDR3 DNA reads TGTGCCAGCAGCCCGGGGACAGGGGATGGTCGATCACCCCTCCACTTT.

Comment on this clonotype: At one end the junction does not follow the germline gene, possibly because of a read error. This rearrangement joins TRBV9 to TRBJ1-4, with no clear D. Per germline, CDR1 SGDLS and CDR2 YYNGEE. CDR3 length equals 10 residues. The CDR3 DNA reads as TGTGCCAGCGGAGACCGGGATAGGGTTTTT. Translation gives CASGDRDRVF.

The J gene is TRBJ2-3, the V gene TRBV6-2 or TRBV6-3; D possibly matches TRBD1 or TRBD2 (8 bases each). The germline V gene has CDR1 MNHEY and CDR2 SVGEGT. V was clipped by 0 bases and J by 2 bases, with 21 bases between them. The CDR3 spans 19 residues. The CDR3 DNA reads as TGTGCCAGCAGTTACTCCCCACGGACAGGGACTAGTATCACAGATACGCAGTATTTT. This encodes CASSYSPRTGTSITDTQYF.

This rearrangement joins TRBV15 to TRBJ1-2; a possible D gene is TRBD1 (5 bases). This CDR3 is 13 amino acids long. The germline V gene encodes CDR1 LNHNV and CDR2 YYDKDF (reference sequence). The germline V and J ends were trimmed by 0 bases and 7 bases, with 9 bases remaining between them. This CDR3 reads CATSRDGTGGYTF. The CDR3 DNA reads TGTGCCACCAGCAGAGATGGGACGGGTGGCTACACCTTC.

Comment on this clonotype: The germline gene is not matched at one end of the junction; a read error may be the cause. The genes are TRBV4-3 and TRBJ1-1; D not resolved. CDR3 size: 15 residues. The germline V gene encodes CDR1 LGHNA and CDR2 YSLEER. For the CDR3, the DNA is TGCGCCTGCAGCCAAGATTGGCCGGCTGTCACTGAAGCTTTCTTT. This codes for CACSQDWPAVTEAFF.

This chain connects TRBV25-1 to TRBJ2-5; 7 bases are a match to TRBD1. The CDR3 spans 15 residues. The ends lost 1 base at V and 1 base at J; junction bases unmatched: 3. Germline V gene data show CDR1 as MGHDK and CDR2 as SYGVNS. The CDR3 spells CASSESDRIQETQYF. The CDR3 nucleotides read TGTGCCAGCAGTGAATCGGACAGGATCCAAGAGACCCAGTACTTC. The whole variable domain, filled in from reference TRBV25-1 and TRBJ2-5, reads EADIYQTPRYLVIGTGKKITLECSQTMGHDKMYWYQQDPGMELHLIHYSYGVNSTEKGDLSSESTVSRIRTEHFPLTLESARPSHTSQYLCASSESDRIQETQYFGPGTRLLVL.

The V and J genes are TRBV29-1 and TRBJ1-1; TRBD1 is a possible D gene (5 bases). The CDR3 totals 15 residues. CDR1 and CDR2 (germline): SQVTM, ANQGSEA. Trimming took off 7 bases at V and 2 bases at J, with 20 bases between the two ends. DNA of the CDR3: TGCAGCGGGGGGGGAGATCGGTTGGGTAACACTGAAGCTTTCTTT. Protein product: CSGGGDRLGNTEAFF.

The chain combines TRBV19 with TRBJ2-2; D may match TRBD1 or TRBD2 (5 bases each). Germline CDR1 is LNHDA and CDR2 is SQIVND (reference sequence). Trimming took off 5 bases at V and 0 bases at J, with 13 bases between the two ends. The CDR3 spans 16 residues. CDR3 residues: CASSWGRRANTGELFF. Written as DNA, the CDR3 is TGTGCCAGTAGTTGGGGACGGCGAGCGAACACCGGGGAGCTGTTTTTT.

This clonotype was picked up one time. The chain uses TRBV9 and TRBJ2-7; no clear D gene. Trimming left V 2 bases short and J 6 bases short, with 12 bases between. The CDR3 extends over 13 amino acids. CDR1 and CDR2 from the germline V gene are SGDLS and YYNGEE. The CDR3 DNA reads TGTGCCAGCAGCGTTTCCAGTAACAGCGAGCAGTACTTC. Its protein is CASSVSSNSEQYF.

The CDR3 spells CASSFRGGGNEQYF. CDR3 in DNA: TGTGCCAGCAGCTTCCGTGGGGGTGGTAACGAGCAGTACTTC. The gene calls are TRBV11-2 and TRBJ2-7, with D perhaps given as TRBD1 or TRBD2 (5 bases each). V was clipped by 3 bases and J by 5 bases, with 14 bases between them. In germline, CDR1 is SGHAT, CDR2 FQNNGV. The CDR3 length is 14 residues.

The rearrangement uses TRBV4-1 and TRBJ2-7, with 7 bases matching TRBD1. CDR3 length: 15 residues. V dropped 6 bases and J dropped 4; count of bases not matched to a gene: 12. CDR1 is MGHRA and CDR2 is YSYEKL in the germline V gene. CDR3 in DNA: TGCGCCAGCAGGATTAATACAGGGGATTCTTACGAGCAGTACTTC. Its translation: CASRINTGDSYEQYF.

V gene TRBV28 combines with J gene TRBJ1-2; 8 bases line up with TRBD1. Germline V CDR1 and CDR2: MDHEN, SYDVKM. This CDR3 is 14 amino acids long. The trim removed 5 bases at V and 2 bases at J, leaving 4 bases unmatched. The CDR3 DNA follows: TGTGCCAGCAGTCCAGGGGGCGCCAACTATGGCTACACCTTC. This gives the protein CASSPGGANYGYTF.

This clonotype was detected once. In DNA, the CDR3 is TGTGCCAGCAGCTTGGCTACAGGGGCTGCTCCGATCTACGAGCAGTACTTC. Its translation: CASSLATGAAPIYEQYF. The rearrangement uses TRBV7-9 and TRBJ2-7, with TRBD1 matching 7 bases. V shed 3 bases, J shed 3 bases, and the junction held 14 bases outside the gene matches. CDR1 is SEHNR and CDR2 is FQNEAQ in the germline V gene (reference sequence). The CDR3 totals 17 residues.